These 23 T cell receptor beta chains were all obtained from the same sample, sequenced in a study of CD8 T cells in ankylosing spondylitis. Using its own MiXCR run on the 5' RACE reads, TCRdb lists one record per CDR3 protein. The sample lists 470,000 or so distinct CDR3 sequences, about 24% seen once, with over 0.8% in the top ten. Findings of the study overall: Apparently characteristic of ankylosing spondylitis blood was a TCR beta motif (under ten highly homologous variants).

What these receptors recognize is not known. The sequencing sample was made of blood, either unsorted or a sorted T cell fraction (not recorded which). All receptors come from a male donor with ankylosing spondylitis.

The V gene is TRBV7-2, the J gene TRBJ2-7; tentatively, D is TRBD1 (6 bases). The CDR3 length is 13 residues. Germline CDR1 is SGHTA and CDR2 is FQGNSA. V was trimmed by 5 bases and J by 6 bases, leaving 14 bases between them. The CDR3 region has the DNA TGTGCCAGCAGCCAAGGACAGTTCCTCGAGCAGTACGTC. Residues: CASSQGQFLEQYV.

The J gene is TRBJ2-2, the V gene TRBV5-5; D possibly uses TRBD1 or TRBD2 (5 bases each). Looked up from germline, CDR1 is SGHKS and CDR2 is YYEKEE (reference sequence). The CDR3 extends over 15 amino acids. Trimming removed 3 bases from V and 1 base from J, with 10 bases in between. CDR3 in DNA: TGTGCCAGCAGCTACTGGGACCAGAACACCGGGGAGCTGTTTTTT. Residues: CASSYWDQNTGELFF.

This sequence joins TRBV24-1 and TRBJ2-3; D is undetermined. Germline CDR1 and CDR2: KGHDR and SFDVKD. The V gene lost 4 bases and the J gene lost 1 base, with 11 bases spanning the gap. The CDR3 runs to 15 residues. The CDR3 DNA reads TGTGCCACCAGTGACAGGACGGATGGCACAGATACGCAGTATTTT. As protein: CATSDRTDGTDTQYF.

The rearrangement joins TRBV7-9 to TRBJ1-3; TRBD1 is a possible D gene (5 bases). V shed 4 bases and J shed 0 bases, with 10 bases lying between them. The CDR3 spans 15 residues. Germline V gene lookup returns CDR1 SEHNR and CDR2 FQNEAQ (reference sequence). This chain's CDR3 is CASSSQGSSGNTIYF. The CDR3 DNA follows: TGTGCCAGCAGCTCCCAGGGAAGCTCTGGAAACACCATATATTTT.

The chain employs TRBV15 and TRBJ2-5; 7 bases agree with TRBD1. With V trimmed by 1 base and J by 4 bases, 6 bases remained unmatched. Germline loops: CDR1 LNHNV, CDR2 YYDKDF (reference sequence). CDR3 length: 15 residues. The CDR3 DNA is TGTGCCACCAGCAGAGCCACAGGGGTAGGAGAGACCCAGTACTTC. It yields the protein CATSRATGVGETQYF.

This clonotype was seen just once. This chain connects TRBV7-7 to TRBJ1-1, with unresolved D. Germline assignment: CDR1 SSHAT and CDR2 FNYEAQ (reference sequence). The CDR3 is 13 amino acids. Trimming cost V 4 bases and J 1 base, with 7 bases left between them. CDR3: CASSSHPNTEAFF. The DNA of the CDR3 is TGTGCCAGCAGCTCACACCCGAACACTGAAGCTTTCTTT.

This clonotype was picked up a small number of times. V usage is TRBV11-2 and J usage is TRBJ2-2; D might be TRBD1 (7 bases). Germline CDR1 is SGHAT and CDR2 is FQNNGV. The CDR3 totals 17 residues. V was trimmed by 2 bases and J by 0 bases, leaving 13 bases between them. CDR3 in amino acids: CASSLRGGTANTGELFF. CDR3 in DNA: TGTGCCAGCAGCTTACGAGGGGGGACAGCGAACACCGGGGAGCTGTTTTTT.

CDR3 amino acids: CASSLEPTGTEAFF. The CDR3, as DNA: TGCGCCAGCAGCTTGGAGCCAACGGGCACTGAAGCTTTCTTT. This rearrangement joins TRBV5-1 to TRBJ1-1; the D is unclear. V lost 0 bases and J 4 bases, leaving 10 bases between the germline ends. The germline V gene has CDR1 SGHRS and CDR2 YFSETQ. The CDR3 contains 14 residues. The whole variable domain, filled in from reference TRBV5-1 and TRBJ1-1, reads KAGVTQTPRYLIKTRGQQVTLSCSPISGHRSVSWYQQTPGQGLQFLFEYFSETQRNKGNFPGRFSGRQFSNSRSEMNVSTLELGDSALYLCASSLEPTGTEAFFGQGTRLTVV.

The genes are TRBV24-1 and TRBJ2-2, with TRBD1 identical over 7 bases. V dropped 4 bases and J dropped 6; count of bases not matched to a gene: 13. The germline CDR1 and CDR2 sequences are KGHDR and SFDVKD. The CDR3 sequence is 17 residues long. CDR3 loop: CATSEPPGGPRAGELFF. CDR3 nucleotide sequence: TGTGCCACCAGTGAACCCCCAGGGGGACCTCGCGCCGGGGAGCTGTTTTTT.

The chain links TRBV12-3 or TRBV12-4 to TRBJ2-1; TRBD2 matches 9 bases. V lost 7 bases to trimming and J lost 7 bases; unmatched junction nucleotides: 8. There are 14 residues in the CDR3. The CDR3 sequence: CASTHSGRGNEQFF. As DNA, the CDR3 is TGTGCCAGCACTCATAGCGGGAGAGGTAATGAGCAGTTCTTC.

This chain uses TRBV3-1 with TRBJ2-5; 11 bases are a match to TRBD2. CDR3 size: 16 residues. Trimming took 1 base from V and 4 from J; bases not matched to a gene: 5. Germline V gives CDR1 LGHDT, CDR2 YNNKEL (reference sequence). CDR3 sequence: CASSQVTSGIGETQYF. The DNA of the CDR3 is TGTGCCAGCAGCCAAGTGACTAGCGGGATTGGAGAGACCCAGTACTTC.

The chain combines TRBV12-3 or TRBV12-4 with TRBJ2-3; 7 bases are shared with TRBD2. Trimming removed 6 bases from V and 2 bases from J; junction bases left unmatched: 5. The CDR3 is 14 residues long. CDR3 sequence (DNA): TGTGCCAGCAGGAGAGCGGGATTCACAGATACGCAGTATTTT. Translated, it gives CASRRAGFTDTQYF.

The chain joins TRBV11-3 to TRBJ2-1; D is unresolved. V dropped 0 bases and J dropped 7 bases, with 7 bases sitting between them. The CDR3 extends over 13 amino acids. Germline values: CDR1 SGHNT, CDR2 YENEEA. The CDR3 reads CASSLDSLNEQFF. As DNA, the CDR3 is TGTGCCAGCAGCTTAGATTCTTTGAATGAGCAGTTCTTC. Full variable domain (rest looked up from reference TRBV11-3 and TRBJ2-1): EAGVVQSPRYKIIEKKQPVAFWCNPISGHNTLYWYLQNLGQGPELLIRYENEEAVDDSQLPKDRFSAERLKGVDSTLKIQPAELGDSAVYLCASSLDSLNEQFFGPGTRLTVL.

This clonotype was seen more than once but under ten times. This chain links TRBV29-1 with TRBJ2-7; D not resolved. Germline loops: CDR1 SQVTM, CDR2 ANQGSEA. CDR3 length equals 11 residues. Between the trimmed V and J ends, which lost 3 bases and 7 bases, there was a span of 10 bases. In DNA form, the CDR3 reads TGCAGCGTTGAGGACCCTGGGGAGCAGTACTTC. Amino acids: CSVEDPGEQYF.

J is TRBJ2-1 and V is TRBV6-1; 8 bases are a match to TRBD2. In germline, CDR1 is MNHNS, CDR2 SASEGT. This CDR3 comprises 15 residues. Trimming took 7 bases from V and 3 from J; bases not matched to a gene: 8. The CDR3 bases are TGTGCCAGCACCCCCCCGAGCGGGGGCTACAATGAGCAGTTCTTC. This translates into CASTPPSGGYNEQFF.

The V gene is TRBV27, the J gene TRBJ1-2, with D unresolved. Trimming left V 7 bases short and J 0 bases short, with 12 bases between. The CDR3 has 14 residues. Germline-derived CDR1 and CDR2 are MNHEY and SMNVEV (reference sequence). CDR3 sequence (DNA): TGTGCCAGCAAACGAGGTCTCCCTAACTATGGCTACACCTTC. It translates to CASKRGLPNYGYTF.

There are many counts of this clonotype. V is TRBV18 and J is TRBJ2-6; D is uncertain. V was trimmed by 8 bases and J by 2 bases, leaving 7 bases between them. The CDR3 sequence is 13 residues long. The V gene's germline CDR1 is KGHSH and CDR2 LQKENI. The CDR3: CASSLAGANVLTF. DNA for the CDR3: TGTGCCAGCAGCTTAGCTGGGGCCAACGTCCTGACTTTC.

CDR3 coding DNA: TGTGCCTGGAGTGTACAGAGCGTCACAGATACGCAGTATTTT. Translated, it gives CAWSVQSVTDTQYF. The J gene is TRBJ2-3, the V gene TRBV30, with no clear D. The CDR3 length is 14 residues. The V gene's germline CDR1 is GTSNPN and CDR2 SVGIG (reference sequence). V lost 0 bases to trimming and J lost 2 bases, with 9 bases between them.

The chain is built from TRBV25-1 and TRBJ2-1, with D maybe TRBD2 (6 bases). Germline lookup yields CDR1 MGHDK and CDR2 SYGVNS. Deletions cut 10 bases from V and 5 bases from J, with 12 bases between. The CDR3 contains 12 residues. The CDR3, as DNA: TGTGCCACGGGACTTAAGAACAATGAGCAGTTCTTC. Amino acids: CATGLKNNEQFF.

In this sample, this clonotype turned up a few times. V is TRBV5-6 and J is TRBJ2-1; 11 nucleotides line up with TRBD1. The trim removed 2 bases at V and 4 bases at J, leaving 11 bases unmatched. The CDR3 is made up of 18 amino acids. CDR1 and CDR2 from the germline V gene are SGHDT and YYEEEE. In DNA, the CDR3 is TGTGCCAGCAGCTTACCGGGACAGGGGGTTGCGGGATACAATGAGCAGTTCTTC. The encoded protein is CASSLPGQGVAGYNEQFF.

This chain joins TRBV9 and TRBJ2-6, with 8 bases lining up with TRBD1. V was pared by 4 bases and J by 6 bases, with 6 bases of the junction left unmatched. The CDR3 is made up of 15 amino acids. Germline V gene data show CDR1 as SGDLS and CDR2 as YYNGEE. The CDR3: CASSFRTGTANVLTF. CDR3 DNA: TGTGCCAGCAGCTTCCGGACAGGGACGGCCAACGTCCTGACTTTC. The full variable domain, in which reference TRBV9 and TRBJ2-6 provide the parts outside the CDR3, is DSGVTQTPKHLITATGQRVTLRCSPRSGDLSVYWYQQSLDQGLQFLIQYYNGEERAKGNILERFSAQQFPDLHSELNLSSLELGDSALYFCASSFRTGTANVLTFGAGSRLTVL.

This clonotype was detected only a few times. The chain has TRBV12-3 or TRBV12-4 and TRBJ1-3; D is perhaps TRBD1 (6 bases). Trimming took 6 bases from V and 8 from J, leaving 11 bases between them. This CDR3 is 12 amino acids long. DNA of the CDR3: TGTGCCAGCAGCCGGACAGCTTACACCATATATTTT. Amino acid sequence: CASSRTAYTIYF.

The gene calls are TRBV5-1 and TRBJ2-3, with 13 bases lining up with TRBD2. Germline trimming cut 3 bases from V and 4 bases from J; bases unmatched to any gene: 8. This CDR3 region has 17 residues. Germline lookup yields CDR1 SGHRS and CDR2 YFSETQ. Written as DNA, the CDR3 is TGCGCCAGCAGCTCCAGGACTAGCGGGAGTAGTGCAGATACGCAGTATTTT. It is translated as CASSSRTSGSSADTQYF.